This T cell receptor (beta chain) is from a study of cytomegalovirus exposure and HLA in healthy donors. Turning to the study itself: When 350 to 500 donors were genotyped, roughly 80% of them were found to fall in the Caucasian-associated ancestry cluster. Findings and limits, study-wide: Reports state that TCR beta sequences accurately predicted most subjects' HLA-A and HLA-B alleles. Follow-up analysis later connected one missense variant in DCLRE1C with trimming of TCR beta V- and J-genes.

On this clone itself: The antigen remains unidentified.

The PCR had 60 Vbeta and 13 Jbeta primers. Sequenced by immunoSEQ multiplex PCR; TCRdb stores in-frame clones only, minus some. This repertoire shows around 100,000 clones, less than 80% found once; its top ten account for 4% to 5%. This CDR3 contains 14 residues. V was pared by 3 bases and J by 4 bases, with 2 bases of the junction left unmatched. From germline, CDR1 is SGHKS and CDR2 YYEKEE (reference sequence). Sequenced sample: PBMCs. The rearrangement uses TRBV5-5 and TRBJ2-1; 9 bases map to TRBD2. This TCR derives from a woman aged 40 to 50 in good health and CMV-seropositive. The CDR3 spells CASSYLAGYNEQFF. CDR3 nucleotides: TGTGCCAGCAGCTACCTAGCGGGGTACAATGAGCAGTTCTTC.